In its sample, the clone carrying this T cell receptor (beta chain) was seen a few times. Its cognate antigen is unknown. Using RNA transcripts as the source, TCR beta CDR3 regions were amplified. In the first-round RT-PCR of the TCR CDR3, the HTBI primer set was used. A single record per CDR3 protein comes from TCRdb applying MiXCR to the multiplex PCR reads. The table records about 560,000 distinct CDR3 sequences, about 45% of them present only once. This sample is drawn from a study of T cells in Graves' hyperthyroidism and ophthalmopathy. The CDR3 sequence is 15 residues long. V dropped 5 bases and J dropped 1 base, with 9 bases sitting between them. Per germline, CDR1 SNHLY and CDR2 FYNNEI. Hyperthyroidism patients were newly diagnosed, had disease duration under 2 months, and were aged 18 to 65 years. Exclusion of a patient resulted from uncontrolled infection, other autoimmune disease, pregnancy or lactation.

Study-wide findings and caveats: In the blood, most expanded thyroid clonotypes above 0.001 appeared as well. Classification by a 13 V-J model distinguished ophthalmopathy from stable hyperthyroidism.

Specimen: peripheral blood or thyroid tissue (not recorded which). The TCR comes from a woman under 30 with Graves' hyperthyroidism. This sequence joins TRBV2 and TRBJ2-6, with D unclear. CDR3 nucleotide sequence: TGTGCCAGCAGTTCACGGCCTTCTGGGGCCAACGTCCTGACTTTC. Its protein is CASSSRPSGANVLTF. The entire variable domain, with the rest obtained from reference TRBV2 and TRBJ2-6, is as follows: EPEVTQTPSHQVTQMGQEVILRCVPISNHLYFYWYRQILGQKVEFLVSFYNNEISEKSEIFDDQFSVERPDGSNFTLKIRSTKLEDSAMYFCASSSRPSGANVLTFGAGSRLTVL.